The entry below gives a single TCR beta chain sequence along with its context. The data were taken from a study of T cell changes during pregnancy in multiple sclerosis. CDR1 is LNHDA and CDR2 is SQIVND in the germline V gene (reference sequence). The CDR3 is 16 residues long. Trimming removed 3 bases from V and 2 bases from J; junction bases left unmatched: 2. Clones were sequenced by immunoSEQ multiplex PCR, and TCRdb holds only the in-frame ones, with some missing. The table records tens of thousands of clones, nearly 95% of them present only once. The clonotype comes from a female donor with multiple sclerosis, enrolled in a pregnancy study. This chain uses TRBV19 with TRBJ1-5; 12 bases are a match to TRBD1. The sample was peripheral blood, taken in the third trimester of pregnancy. CDR3 sequence: CASSIGTGGGNQPQHF. The CDR3, as DNA: TGTGCCAGTAGTATCGGGACAGGGGGCGGCAATCAGCCCCAGCATTTT.